This is a list of T cell receptor beta chains from one sample in a study of glioma-infiltrating T cells. TCRdb independently ran MiXCR on the multiplex PCR reads; one entry per CDR3 protein. Among 95,000 to 150,000 distinct CDR3 sequences, roughly 25% were seen once, and the ten largest hold roughly 15%. Sequenced sample: glioma tissue, nonneoplastic brain tissue, or PBMCs (not recorded which). The receptors were gathered from a human donor with low-grade glioma or glioblastoma, undergoing nonglioma brain surgery, or in good health (not recorded which). Both conserved end residues are part of each CDR3. Each record gives: clone size, V gene, D gene, J gene, CDR3 protein, CDR3 DNA. The D gene is left open where the match is weak. Only part of the rows carry a size: once, few, many, or a class if the clone is expanded.

>many|TRBV28|TRBD1|TRBJ2-7
CASSSGGPNEQYF
TGTGCCAGCAGTTCAGGGGGTCCAAACGAGCAGTACTTC
>few|TRBV4-1|TRBD2|TRBJ2-2
CASSPGTSGRGRARSTGELFF
TGCGCCAGCAGCCCAGGGACTAGCGGGAGGGGACGTGCGCGGTCAACCGGGGAGCTGTTTTTT
>many|TRBV20-1|.|TRBJ2-7
CSARSIFSYEQYF
TGCAGTGCGAGGTCAATATTCTCCTACGAGCAGTACTTC
>many|TRBV12-3/TRBV12-4|.|TRBJ2-2
CASSVQGNTGELFF
TGTGCCAGCAGTGTACAGGGTAACACCGGGGAGCTGTTTTTT
>many|TRBV20-1|.|TRBJ2-7
CSAVPGQSGYEQYF
TGCAGTGCAGTGCCCGGACAGTCGGGGTACGAGCAGTACTTC
>.|TRBV7-7|.|TRBJ2-1
CASRLLPGDYNEQFF
TGTGCTAGCCGCTTATTACCCGGGGACTACAATGAGCAGTTCTTC
>.|TRBV7-9|.|TRBJ2-1
CASSLASARNEQFF
TGTGCCAGCAGCTTAGCCAGTGCACGGAATGAGCAGTTCTTC
>.|TRBV30|.|TRBJ2-3
CAWSTGGTSTDTQYF
TGTGCCTGGAGTACCGGCGGAACTAGCACAGATACGCAGTATTTT
>.|TRBV12-3/TRBV12-4|.|TRBJ2-7
CASSKTTEYSYEQYF
TGTGCCAGCAGCAAGACGACCGAATACTCCTACGAGCAGTACTTC
>many|TRBV5-4|.|TRBJ2-7
CASSRWGYYEQYF
TGTGCCAGCAGCCGATGGGGCTACTACGAGCAGTACTTC
>.|TRBV6-1|.|TRBJ2-7
CAGSVAGTSSYEQYF
TGTGCCGGCAGTGTAGCCGGCACTAGCTCCTACGAGCAGTACTTC
>.|TRBV12-5|.|TRBJ2-3
CASGLVVGADTQYF
TGTGCTAGTGGTTTGGTAGTGGGGGCAGATACGCAGTATTTT
>many|TRBV4-2|.|TRBJ2-7
CASSQAAQDGSQYF
TGTGCCAGCAGCCAAGCGGCCCAGGATGGGTCGCAGTACTTC
>.|TRBV7-3|.|TRBJ1-1
CASRLTPGQPNTEAFF
TGTGCCAGCAGATTGACCCCTGGACAACCGAACACTGAAGCTTTCTTT
>.|TRBV19|.|TRBJ1-1
CASSGTMNTEAFF
TGTGCCAGTAGCGGGACTATGAACACTGAAGCTTTCTTT
>many|TRBV11-1|TRBD1|TRBJ2-7
CASSYGQGARNEQYF
TGTGCCAGCAGCTACGGACAGGGGGCGCGAAACGAGCAGTACTTC
>many|TRBV7-9|.|TRBJ2-7
CASSFRERSYEQYF
TGTGCCAGCAGCTTCAGGGAAAGGTCCTACGAGCAGTACTTC
>few|TRBV18|TRBD2|TRBJ2-7
CASSPQSLAGAYEQYF
TGTGCCAGCTCACCACAATCCCTAGCGGGGGCCTACGAGCAGTACTTC
>few|TRBV6-1|.|TRBJ2-5
CASSYNSVTQYF
TGTGCCAGCAGTTATAATTCTGTGACCCAGTACTTC
>many|TRBV28|TRBD1|TRBJ1-4
CASSLTFTDRAREKLFF
TGTGCCAGCAGTCTAACCTTTACGGACAGGGCGAGAGAAAAACTGTTTTTT
>many|TRBV20-1|.|TRBJ2-1
CSARDNRVPNNEQFF
TGCAGTGCTAGAGATAACAGGGTTCCCAACAATGAGCAGTTCTTC
>many|TRBV27|.|TRBJ2-5
CATRARPYQETQYF
TGTGCCACCCGAGCGCGACCGTACCAAGAGACCCAGTACTTC
>many|TRBV6-1|.|TRBJ2-3
CASSLQRLSTDTQYF
TGTGCCAGCAGTTTGCAGAGACTAAGCACAGATACGCAGTATTTT
>many|TRBV28|.|TRBJ1-1
CASSPPSVTTEAFF
TGTGCCAGCAGTCCACCTTCAGTAACAACTGAAGCTTTCTTT
>.|TRBV29-1|TRBD1|TRBJ2-5
CSATTGGEETQYF
TGCAGCGCCACGACAGGGGGCGAAGAGACCCAGTACTTC
>.|TRBV4-2|.|TRBJ1-3
CASSQDSGAGNTIYF
TGTGCCAGCAGCCAAGATTCAGGGGCTGGAAACACCATATATTTT
>many|TRBV14|.|TRBJ1-2
CASSQAAGEPGGYTF
TGTGCCAGCAGCCAAGCGGCAGGGGAGCCCGGTGGCTACACCTTC
>once|TRBV6-2/TRBV6-3|TRBD2|TRBJ2-2
CARLVGGNIGELFF
TGTGCCAGGCTAGTCGGGGGGAACATCGGGGAGCTGTTTTTT
>many|TRBV4-1|.|TRBJ2-1
CASSRNLGGMSYNEQFF
TGCGCCAGCAGCCGAAACCTGGGAGGAATGTCCTACAATGAGCAGTTCTTC
>few|TRBV5-4|TRBD2|TRBJ2-4
CASSLATGTRSENIQYF
TGTGCCAGCAGCTTGGCCACCGGGACTAGAAGTGAAAACATTCAGTACTTC
>many|TRBV7-9|.|TRBJ2-7
CASSLQGYYEQYF
TGTGCCAGCAGCTTACAGGGGTACTACGAGCAGTACTTC
>many|TRBV20-1|.|TRBJ2-3
CSALGPVGTQYF
TGCAGTGCCCTGGGCCCGGTGGGTACGCAGTATTTT
>many|TRBV25-1|.|TRBJ1-3
CASSETETLFGIYF
TGTGCCAGCAGTGAGACAGAAACTCTATTTGGCATATATTTT
>many|TRBV6-6|TRBD1|TRBJ2-7
CASSYFETGGTTEQYF
TGTGCCAGCAGTTACTTTGAGACAGGGGGAACTACCGAGCAGTACTTC
>many|TRBV7-9|TRBD1|TRBJ2-7
CASSLGLDRGKGEQYF
TGTGCCAGCAGCTTAGGTTTGGACAGGGGTAAGGGCGAGCAGTACTTC
>many|TRBV6-1|.|TRBJ2-7
CASRAPDTYSYEQYF
TGTGCCAGCAGAGCCCCGGACACCTACTCCTACGAGCAGTACTTC
>.|TRBV5-5|TRBD1|TRBJ1-1
CASSFGTGFTEAFF
TGTGCCAGCAGTTTTGGGACAGGGTTCACTGAAGCTTTCTTT
>few|TRBV7-9|.|TRBJ2-7
CARRPPPFPPAPSF
TGTGCCCGCCGCCCCCCTCCTTTTCCCCCCGCGCCGTCCTTC
>many|TRBV5-1|TRBD1|TRBJ1-1
CASSPDRGRTEAFF
TGCGCCAGCAGCCCGGACAGGGGGCGAACTGAAGCTTTCTTT
>many|TRBV7-8|TRBD1|TRBJ2-7
CASSPRAQGAREYF
TGTGCCAGCAGTCCCCGGGCCCAGGGGGCAAGGGAGTACTTC
>few|TRBV19|.|TRBJ1-5
CASSVDPRQPQHF
TGTGCCAGTAGTGTGGACCCCCGGCAGCCCCAGCATTTT
>.|TRBV20-1|TRBD2|TRBJ2-1
CSARGGRDNEQFF
TGCAGTGCTAGAGGAGGGAGGGACAATGAGCAGTTCTTC
>many|TRBV20-1|.|TRBJ1-6
CSARGGVTEHSPLHF
TGCAGTGCTAGGGGGGGCGTGACGGAGCATTCACCCCTCCACTTT
>.|TRBV12-3/TRBV12-4|TRBD1|TRBJ1-1
CASSPQGAGNEAFF
TGTGCCAGCAGTCCACAGGGGGCCGGCAATGAAGCTTTCTTT
>many|TRBV28|.|TRBJ2-6
CASGINYSGANVLTF
TGTGCCAGCGGGATCAATTACTCTGGGGCCAACGTCCTGACTTTC
>.|TRBV29-1|TRBD2|TRBJ2-1
CSARTSGRSDEQFF
TGCAGCGCCCGGACTAGCGGGAGGTCGGATGAGCAGTTCTTC
>many|TRBV2|.|TRBJ1-5
CASSLDIASNQPQHF
TGTGCCAGCAGCCTGGACATCGCTAGCAATCAGCCCCAGCATTTT
>many|TRBV6-1|TRBD2|TRBJ2-7
CASSWREDSYEQYF
TGTGCCAGCAGTTGGCGGGAGGACTCCTACGAGCAGTACTTC
>many|TRBV11-1|.|TRBJ2-3
CASSSLTAARGATQYF
TGTGCCAGCAGCTCATTAACAGCGGCCCGCGGAGCGACGCAGTATTTT
>few|TRBV7-2|.|TRBJ1-1
CASSLAPLWNTEAFF
TGTGCCAGCAGCTTAGCGCCCTTGTGGAACACTGAAGCTTTCTTT
>many|TRBV20-1|TRBD2|TRBJ2-5
CSATPGLAEETQYF
TGCAGTGCGACTCCGGGACTAGCAGAAGAGACCCAGTACTTC
>few|TRBV7-7|TRBD1|TRBJ2-1
CASSLGTGSYNEQFF
TGTGCCAGCAGCTTAGGGACAGGATCCTACAATGAGCAGTTCTTC
>many|TRBV4-1|TRBD2|TRBJ2-1
CASSQEGTSGRYEQFF
TGCGCCAGCAGCCAAGAAGGGACTAGCGGGAGGTATGAGCAGTTCTTC